Each of the 17 T cell receptor beta chains below was sequenced from the same sample in a study of blood T cell repertoires in COVID-19. Repertoires were generated with immunoSEQ multiplex PCR, while TCRdb's copy carries only in-frame clones and drops some. The data show roughly 140,000 clones, with approximately 86% seen just once and about 4% held by the top ten. What was sequenced was peripheral blood. Receptors originate from a woman aged 55 to 70 with active or convalescent COVID-19.

The CDR3: CASSLSRADTQYF. The CDR3 DNA reads as TGTGCCAGCAGCCTATCGAGGGCAGATACGCAGTATTTT. The chain joins TRBV7-2 to TRBJ2-3, with D tentatively TRBD2 (5 bases). The CDR3 contains 13 residues. V was pared by 5 bases and J by 4 bases, with 10 bases between. The germline V gene has CDR1 SGHTA and CDR2 FQGNSA.

This chain links TRBV7-9 with TRBJ2-3; D unresolved. The CDR3 runs 13 residues. Germline V gene sequence: CDR1 SEHNR, CDR2 FQNEAQ (reference sequence). Trimming took 5 bases from V and 2 from J, leaving 8 bases between them. This CDR3 reads CASSHDSTDTQYF. The CDR3 nucleotides are TGTGCCAGCAGCCACGACTCCACAGATACGCAGTATTTT.

For this clone: At the DNA level, this CDR3 is encoded by other sequences in the same sample as well. V gene TRBV30 combines with J gene TRBJ2-3; tentative D call: TRBD1 (6 bases). The germline CDR1 and CDR2 sequences are GTSNPN and SVGIG (reference sequence). Trimming took off 4 bases at V and 3 bases at J, with 8 bases between the two ends. The CDR3 runs 12 residues. CDR3 loop: CAWNRVTDTQYF. CDR3 DNA: TGTGCCTGGAACAGGGTGACAGATACGCAGTATTTT.

The rearrangement joins TRBV10-3 to TRBJ1-2, with 11 bases that match TRBD1. Per germline, CDR1 ENHRY and CDR2 SYGVKD. The CDR3 contains 15 residues. J gave up 0 bases and V 7 bases, and 4 bases lay outside the gene matches. The CDR3 spells CAITRTGGANYGYTF. The CDR3 DNA reads TGTGCCATCACCCGGACAGGGGGCGCTAACTATGGCTACACCTTC.

J is TRBJ1-5 and V is TRBV7-2; D perhaps matches TRBD1 (5 bases). This CDR3 region has 17 residues. The germline CDR1 and CDR2 sequences are SGHTA and FQGNSA. Deletions cut 5 bases from V and 6 bases from J, with 23 bases between. CDR3 DNA sequence: TGTGCCAGCAGCCGTTCCAGCCCGGGAGGGACGGGTCAGCCCCAGCATTTT. It codes for CASSRSSPGGTGQPQHF.

This chain joins TRBV12-3 or TRBV12-4 and TRBJ1-1; D unresolved. Trimming removed 6 bases at V and 0 bases at J, with 8 bases between. This CDR3 is 13 amino acids long. The CDR3 here is CASSPGMNTEAFF. DNA of the CDR3: TGTGCCAGCAGCCCGGGGATGAACACTGAAGCTTTCTTT.

V and J are TRBV12-3 or TRBV12-4 and TRBJ1-4, with D perhaps TRBD1 (6 bases). V was cut by 5 bases and J by 8 bases, with 12 bases left in between. The length of the CDR3 is 13 residues. The CDR3 region has the DNA TGTGCCAGCAGTCCGGGACAATGGGAAAAACTGTTTTTT. This encodes CASSPGQWEKLFF.

The J gene is TRBJ1-4, the V gene TRBV14; D ambiguous. This CDR3 has 16 amino acids. The V end lost 5 bases, the J end lost 1 base, and 14 bases lay between the germline ends. Germline V CDR1 and CDR2: SGHDN, FVKESK. CDR3 loop: CASSSNLWRTNEKLFF. In nucleotides, the CDR3 is TGTGCCAGCAGCTCAAATCTGTGGAGAACTAATGAAAAACTGTTTTTT. Full variable domain (remainder filled in from reference TRBV14 and TRBJ1-4): EAGVTQFPSHSVIEKGQTVTLRCDPISGHDNLYWYRRVMGKEIKFLLHFVKESKQDESGMPNNRFLAERTGGTYSTLKVQPAELEDSGVYFCASSSNLWRTNEKLFFGSGTQLSVL.

The genes are TRBV10-2 and TRBJ2-1; TRBD1 agrees at 9 bases. The CDR3 contains 12 residues. CDR1 and CDR2 (germline): WSHSY, SAAADI. Trimming removed 7 bases from V and 10 bases from J; junction bases left unmatched: 5. The CDR3 reads CASTTGGGEQFF. In DNA, the CDR3 is TGCGCCAGCACGACAGGGGGAGGGGAGCAGTTCTTC.

The chain uses TRBV19 and TRBJ2-1; 11 nucleotides agree with TRBD2. Germline V gene sequence: CDR1 LNHDA, CDR2 SQIVND (reference sequence). V shed 4 bases, J shed 7 bases, and the junction held 6 bases outside the gene matches. The CDR3 covers 15 residues. The CDR3 nucleotides are TGTGCCAGTAGTAAGGGACTAGCGGTGGAGAATGAGCAGTTCTTC. It translates to CASSKGLAVENEQFF.

In its sample, this clone was seen once. This rearrangement joins TRBV9 to TRBJ2-6, with D maybe TRBD1 (6 bases). In germline, CDR1 is SGDLS, CDR2 YYNGEE. Trimming stripped 0 bases from V and 0 bases from J, with 13 bases between. This CDR3 spans 18 amino acids. The CDR3 spells CASSVAGTPSSGANVLTF. The DNA of the CDR3 is TGTGCCAGCAGCGTAGCTGGGACACCTAGCTCTGGGGCCAACGTCCTGACTTTC.

V and J are TRBV12-3 or TRBV12-4 and TRBJ1-1; D gene unclear. V was clipped by 0 bases and J by 10 bases, with 12 bases between them. This CDR3 contains 13 residues. CDR3 nucleotide sequence: TGTGCCAGCAGTTTAGCTGAGGGAGGAGCAGCTTTCTTT. Translation gives CASSLAEGGAAFF.

The V gene is TRBV6-6, the J gene TRBJ1-1; a possible D gene is TRBD1 (6 bases). Germline V lookup: CDR1 MNHNY, CDR2 SVGAGI (reference sequence). This CDR3 has 13 amino acids. Trimming took off 0 bases at V and 5 bases at J, with 7 bases between the two ends. The CDR3 DNA follows: TGTGCCAGCAGTTACTCAGGGACAACTGAAGCTTTCTTT. Translation gives CASSYSGTTEAFF.

CDR3 region: CASSLGQGGGQPQHF. In nucleotides, the CDR3 is TGTGCCAGCAGCTTGGGACAGGGGGGAGGGCAGCCCCAGCATTTT. The chain is built from TRBV5-6 and TRBJ1-5; the match to TRBD1 covers 9 bases. Germline loops: CDR1 SGHDT, CDR2 YYEEEE. The CDR3 has 15 residues. V was pared by 0 bases and J by 7 bases, with 5 bases of the junction left unmatched.

About this clone: The sample carries other DNA sequences with the same CDR3. The CDR3 reads CASSPRQDSYEQYF. Written as DNA, the CDR3 is TGTGCCAGCTCACCAAGACAGGACTCCTACGAGCAGTACTTC. The genes are TRBV18 and TRBJ2-7, with D possibly being TRBD1 (6 bases). The germline V gene has CDR1 KGHSH and CDR2 LQKENI. This CDR3 has 14 residues. V lost 2 bases to trimming and J lost 0 bases, with 8 bases between them. The full variable domain, its missing parts supplied by reference TRBV18 and TRBJ2-7, is NAGVMQNPRHLVRRRGQEARLRCSPMKGHSHVYWYRQLPEEGLKFMVYLQKENIIDESGMPKERFSAEFPKEGPSILRIQQVVRGDSAAYFCASSPRQDSYEQYFGPGTRLTVT.

This chain connects TRBV19 to TRBJ2-7; 10 bases are a match to TRBD1. CDR1 LNHDA and CDR2 SQIVND come from the germline V gene (reference sequence). The trim removed 6 bases at V and 4 bases at J, leaving 6 bases unmatched. This CDR3 has 14 amino acids. CDR3 loop: CASSSGQGGYEQYF. The CDR3 nucleotides are TGTGCCAGTAGCTCAGGACAGGGGGGTTACGAGCAGTACTTC.

The chain couples TRBV7-2 to TRBJ2-5, with D tentatively TRBD2 (5 bases). The CDR3 consists of 13 residues. Trimming removed 4 bases at V and 4 bases at J, with 10 bases between. Germline CDR1 and CDR2: SGHTA and FQGNSA. The CDR3 region is CASSSRGRETQYF. CDR3 nucleotides: TGTGCCAGCAGCTCCCGGGGAAGAGAGACCCAGTACTTC.